These 18 T cell receptor beta chains originate from one sample sequenced in a study of blood T cell repertoires in COVID-19. Profiling relied on immunoSEQ multiplex PCR, and the TCRdb table lists in-frame clones only, not all of them. This sample has about 160,000 clones, with about nine tenths found just once. Sequenced sample: PBMCs or T cells enriched from blood (not recorded which). The receptor set was obtained from a woman in her thirties or forties who had been exposed to COVID-19.

This chain connects TRBV5-4 to TRBJ1-1; 12 bases match TRBD1. Germline values: CDR1 SGHNT, CDR2 YYREEE (reference sequence). V lost 6 bases, J lost 4 bases, and 10 bases stayed unmatched. This CDR3 contains 16 residues. The CDR3 sequence is CASTAGTGGASTEAFF. The CDR3 DNA reads as TGTGCCAGCACCGCCGGGACAGGGGGCGCGAGCACTGAAGCTTTCTTT.

The genes are TRBV9 and TRBJ1-1, with 7 bases lining up with TRBD1. Per the germline V gene, CDR1 is SGDLS and CDR2 is YYNGEE. The CDR3 sequence is 15 residues long. After removal of 4 bases from V and 3 bases from J, the junction contained 9 bases not matched to a gene. Here the CDR3 DNA reads TGTGCCAGCAGCCCCAAGGGGGCAGGGCACACTGAAGCTTTCTTT. It translates to CASSPKGAGHTEAFF.

The rearrangement uses TRBV4-3 and TRBJ1-2; 8 nucleotides align to TRBD1. The CDR3 runs 14 residues. V trimming: 6 bases; J trimming: 2 bases; junction bases outside the gene matches: 5. Germline V CDR1 and CDR2: LGHNA, YSLEER. The CDR3 sequence is CASSRTGGNYGYTF. The CDR3 DNA is TGCGCCAGCAGTAGAACAGGGGGAAACTATGGCTACACCTTC.

The chain carries TRBV7-8 and TRBJ1-2; tentative D call: TRBD1 (5 bases). The CDR3 has 13 amino acids. V lost 5 bases to trimming and J lost 1 base, with 8 bases between them. Germline V lookup: CDR1 SGHVS, CDR2 FQNEAQ. CDR3 sequence: CASSQTVNYGYTF. The DNA of the CDR3 is TGTGCCAGCAGCCAGACAGTTAACTATGGCTACACCTTC.

About this clone: The identical CDR3 is also encoded by other nucleotide sequences in the sample. The V call is TRBV12-3 or TRBV12-4, the J call TRBJ2-1, with 8 nucleotides matching TRBD2. The trim removed 6 bases at V and 9 bases at J, leaving 4 bases unmatched. The length of the CDR3 is 12 residues. The CDR3 region is CASSLGGGEQFF. The CDR3 DNA follows: TGTGCCAGCAGCCTCGGGGGGGGTGAGCAGTTCTTC.

The gene calls are TRBV28 and TRBJ1-1; 7 bases fit TRBD1. J gave up 5 bases and V 3 bases, and 6 bases lay outside the gene matches. The CDR3 runs 14 residues. The germline gives CDR1 MDHEN, CDR2 SYDVKM. The CDR3 region has the DNA TGTGCCAGCAGTTTCTCAGGGGGGTATACTGAAGCTTTCTTT. Translating it yields CASSFSGGYTEAFF.

The chain uses TRBV10-3 and TRBJ1-1; 9 bases line up with TRBD1. This CDR3 region has 13 residues. After removal of 4 bases from V and 5 bases from J, the junction contained 2 bases not matched to a gene. The germline CDR1 and CDR2 sequences are ENHRY and SYGVKD. CDR3 bases: TGTGCCATCAGTGGGACAGGGGAAACTGAAGCTTTCTTT. Protein product: CAISGTGETEAFF.

CDR3 nucleotides: TGCGCCAGCAGCTTCCTCCCGGGGACCTACGAGCAGTACTTC. It codes for CASSFLPGTYEQYF. The rearrangement links TRBV5-1 to TRBJ2-7, with a weak D call TRBD2 (5 bases). The germline V gene encodes CDR1 SGHRS and CDR2 YFSETQ. This CDR3 contains 14 residues. V lost 2 bases and J 2 bases, leaving 11 bases between the germline ends.

CDR3 nucleotide sequence: TGTGCCAGCAGCTATGGGACAGTAACTAATGAAAAACTGTTTTTT. Protein: CASSYGTVTNEKLFF. The chain carries TRBV5-6 and TRBJ1-4, with 7 positions matching TRBD1. V gave up 3 bases and J gave up 1 base; unmatched junction bases: 3. Germline V CDR1 and CDR2: SGHDT, YYEEEE. The CDR3 is made up of 15 amino acids.

The rearrangement links TRBV25-1 to TRBJ2-1; 9 nucleotides agree with TRBD1. Germline assignment: CDR1 MGHDK and CDR2 SYGVNS. After removal of 8 bases from V and 7 bases from J, the junction contained 9 bases not matched to a gene. This CDR3 spans 14 amino acids. In DNA, the CDR3 is TGTGCCAGCGCTGGGGACAGGGTTTTGAATGAGCAGTTCTTC. Protein sequence: CASAGDRVLNEQFF. Full variable domain (outside the CDR3, taken from reference TRBV25-1 and TRBJ2-1): EADIYQTPRYLVIGTGKKITLECSQTMGHDKMYWYQQDPGMELHLIHYSYGVNSTEKGDLSSESTVSRIRTEHFPLTLESARPSHTSQYLCASAGDRVLNEQFFGPGTRLTVL.

The chain recombines TRBV3-1 (or the pseudogene TRBV3-2) with TRBJ2-1; D remains unclear. The V gene's germline CDR1 is LGHDT and CDR2 YNNKEL (reference sequence). This CDR3 region has 15 residues. With 4 bases removed from V and 0 bases from J, the gap between germline ends came to 10 bases. The CDR3 coding sequence is TGTGCCAGCAGCCGTACCCTAGGCTCCTACAATGAGCAGTTCTTC. This sequence encodes CASSRTLGSYNEQFF.

This sequence joins TRBV28 and TRBJ2-1; 9 positions match TRBD1. The CDR3 extends over 15 amino acids. CDR1 MDHEN and CDR2 SYDVKM come from the germline V gene. The V segment lost 6 bases and the J segment 7 bases; nucleotides outside the gene matches: 10. This CDR3 is CASSPMDRGINEQFF. In DNA, the CDR3 is TGTGCCAGCAGCCCAATGGACAGGGGCATTAATGAGCAGTTCTTC.

The chain links TRBV4-1 to TRBJ2-7; 15 bases are a match to TRBD2. The CDR3 sequence is 15 residues long. J gave up 6 bases and V 4 bases, and 4 bases lay outside the gene matches. Germline CDR1 is MGHRA and CDR2 is YSYEKL. The CDR3 nucleotides read TGCGCCAGCAGCCTAGGACTAGCGGGAGGGAGCGAGCAGTACTTC. It yields the protein CASSLGLAGGSEQYF.

The chain links TRBV7-8 to TRBJ2-7, with a weak D call TRBD2 (6 bases). Trimming cost V 1 base and J 6 bases, with 16 bases left between them. From germline, CDR1 is SGHVS and CDR2 FQNEAQ. The CDR3 length is 15 residues. The CDR3 spells CASSLENILGSEQYF. For the CDR3, the DNA is TGTGCCAGCAGCTTAGAGAATATCCTCGGGAGCGAGCAGTACTTC.

This chain joins TRBV28 and TRBJ1-5; D remains ambiguous. The CDR3 consists of 14 residues. The V end was cut by 2 bases, the J end by 4 bases, with 9 bases between. CDR1 is MDHEN and CDR2 is SYDVKM in the germline V gene. The DNA of the CDR3 is TGTGCCAGCAGTTTAGTCTCCGGTAATCAGCCCCAGCATTTT. Translation: CASSLVSGNQPQHF.

This chain joins TRBV5-4 and TRBJ1-1; 10 bases align to TRBD1. Germline values: CDR1 SGHNT, CDR2 YYREEE (reference sequence). CDR3 length: 16 residues. Unmatched junction bases numbered 12, after V lost 4 bases and J lost 6 bases. The CDR3 sequence is CASSPGSGQGIPEAFF. For the CDR3, the DNA is TGTGCCAGCAGCCCGGGGTCGGGACAGGGGATTCCTGAAGCTTTCTTT.

The V call is TRBV9, the J call TRBJ2-7, with TRBD2 matching over 8 bases. Germline CDR1 reads SGDLS; CDR2 reads YYNGEE. V shed 7 bases, J shed 3 bases, and the junction held 12 bases outside the gene matches. There are 15 residues in the CDR3. The CDR3 loop reads CASGPGGGSVYEQYF. CDR3 sequence (DNA): TGTGCCAGCGGCCCCGGGGGGGGATCAGTCTACGAGCAGTACTTC.

This clone was found once. The rearrangement joins TRBV27 to TRBJ2-5, with a tentative D call TRBD2 (7 bases). The CDR3 runs 14 residues. Deletions cut 8 bases from V and 2 bases from J, with 15 bases between. From germline, CDR1 is MNHEY and CDR2 SMNVEV (reference sequence). The chain's CDR3 is CASVGGRGQETQYF. Here the CDR3 DNA reads TGTGCCAGCGTTGGAGGGAGGGGGCAAGAGACCCAGTACTTC.